A single sample is the source of the 17 T cell receptor beta chains below, sequenced in a study of cytomegalovirus exposure and HLA in healthy donors. It was with 60 Vbeta and 13 Jbeta primers that the PCR ran. The method was immunoSEQ multiplex PCR; TCRdb's version includes in-frame clones alone and lacks a portion of them. The sample lists 150,000 to 200,000 clones; roughly 80% were seen once. Sequencing used PBMCs. The receptors originated from a male donor in good health and CMV-seropositive.

This clone has a single count. V and J are TRBV27 and TRBJ2-7, with D perhaps TRBD2 (6 bases). The CDR3 is 13 residues long. V was clipped by 4 bases and J by 3 bases, with 10 bases between them. Germline V lookup: CDR1 MNHEY, CDR2 SMNVEV (reference sequence). The CDR3 bases are TGTGCCAGCAGTTCCGGGAGCAACTACGAGCAGTACTTC. Translated: CASSSGSNYEQYF.

In its sample, this clone was seen a few times. The J gene is TRBJ1-2, the V gene TRBV10-3; D is possibly TRBD1 (5 bases). Trimming removed 6 bases from V and 6 bases from J, with 17 bases in between. The CDR3 is 14 residues long. In germline, CDR1 is ENHRY, CDR2 SYGVKD. The DNA of the CDR3 is TGTGCCATCAGCGATAATCCAGGGCTGGATGGCTACACCTTC. Translated: CAISDNPGLDGYTF.

The chain has TRBV2 and TRBJ2-1; TRBD2 matches 7 bases. Germline lookup yields CDR1 SNHLY and CDR2 FYNNEI. This CDR3 is built from 14 residues. Unmatched junction bases numbered 2, after V lost 6 bases and J lost 0 bases. The CDR3 DNA reads as TGTGCCAGCAGGGGGGGGGACTCCTACAATGAGCAGTTCTTC. This translates into CASRGGDSYNEQFF.

This rearrangement joins TRBV9 to TRBJ2-4; 7 nucleotides align to TRBD1. CDR3 size: 16 residues. V lost 4 bases and J lost 9; bases outside the gene matches: 16. Germline CDR1 reads SGDLS; CDR2 reads YYNGEE. Here the CDR3 reads CASSPGQDLGLGIQYF. The CDR3 bases are TGTGCCAGCAGCCCCGGACAGGACCTCGGTTTGGGCATTCAGTACTTC.

The rearrangement joins TRBV19 to TRBJ1-5; D perhaps matches TRBD1 (5 bases). Germline-derived CDR1 and CDR2 are LNHDA and SQIVND (reference sequence). Deletions cut 5 bases from V and 4 bases from J, with 9 bases between. This CDR3 contains 13 residues. The CDR3 sequence: CASSVGGNQPQHF. The CDR3 DNA follows: TGTGCCAGTAGTGTGGGGGGAAATCAGCCCCAGCATTTT. Supplemented by reference TRBV19 and TRBJ1-5, the full variable domain reads DGGITQSPKYLFRKEGQNVTLSCEQNLNHDAMYWYRQDPGQGLRLIYYSQIVNDFQKGDIAEGYSVSREKKESFPLTVTSAQKNPTAFYLCASSVGGNQPQHFGDGTRLSIL.

The rearrangement joins TRBV27 to TRBJ2-1; 8 bases align to TRBD1. Trimming cost V 6 bases and J 3 bases; bases outside gene matches: 7. CDR3 length equals 15 residues. Germline-derived CDR1 and CDR2 are MNHEY and SMNVEV (reference sequence). CDR3 coding DNA: TGTGCCAGCAGAGGACAGGGCCTTATCTACAATGAGCAGTTCTTC. Its protein product is CASRGQGLIYNEQFF.

This clone appeared a single time. This CDR3 reads CASCWIGTGTYEQYF. The CDR3 DNA follows: TGCGCCAGCTGCTGGATTGGGACAGGGACCTACGAGCAGTACTTC. This rearrangement joins TRBV10-2 to TRBJ2-7; the match to TRBD1 covers 9 bases. The germline V gene has CDR1 WSHSY and CDR2 SAAADI. This CDR3 spans 15 amino acids. With 8 bases clipped from V and 2 bases from J, the junction kept 10 bases outside the gene matches.

The chain employs TRBV28 and TRBJ1-5, with 7 bases matching TRBD1. Germline V gene data show CDR1 as MDHEN and CDR2 as SYDVKM. The CDR3 consists of 17 residues. With 4 bases clipped from V and 0 bases from J, the junction kept 9 bases outside the gene matches. In nucleotides, the CDR3 is TGTGCCAGCAGTTCCCTCGGGACAGCTTATAGCAATCAGCCCCAGCATTTT. Translated, it gives CASSSLGTAYSNQPQHF. The variable domain in full, completed from reference TRBV28 and TRBJ1-5, reads DVKVTQSSRYLVKRTGEKVFLECVQDMDHENMFWYRQDPGLGLRLIYFSYDVKMKEKGDIPEGYSVSREKKERFSLILESASTNQTSMYLCASSSLGTAYSNQPQHFGDGTRLSIL.

The genes are TRBV5-1 and TRBJ1-1, with 7 bases that match TRBD1. Trimming took 2 bases from V and 3 from J; bases not matched to a gene: 4. The CDR3 has 14 amino acids. CDR1 and CDR2 from the germline V gene are SGHRS and YFSETQ. CDR3 sequence: CASSFGQVDTEAFF. The CDR3 nucleotides are TGCGCCAGCAGCTTCGGACAGGTTGACACTGAAGCTTTCTTT.

The CDR3 region is CASRAQGGVHQPQHF. The CDR3 DNA reads as TGTGCCAGCAGGGCACAGGGTGGAGTACATCAGCCCCAGCATTTT. The rearrangement links TRBV6-1 to TRBJ1-5; D is possibly TRBD1 (6 bases). V lost 6 bases, J lost 5 bases, and 17 bases lay in between. Germline lookup yields CDR1 MNHNS and CDR2 SASEGT. There are 15 residues in the CDR3.

The CDR3 bases are TGTGCCAGCCTTCGGGGTAGCGGGAGCAATGAGCAGTTCTTC. Its protein is CASLRGSGSNEQFF. The chain joins TRBV18 to TRBJ2-1; TRBD2 matches at 9 bases. Trimming cost V 8 bases and J 6 bases; bases outside gene matches: 8. Germline CDR1 and CDR2: KGHSH and LQKENI. The CDR3 loop spans 14 amino acids.

This clone has just one count. The chain couples TRBV6-6 to TRBJ1-5, with 11 bases matching TRBD1. Germline V gene sequence: CDR1 MNHNY, CDR2 SVGAGI (reference sequence). The junction had 7 bases not matched to a gene; V was cut back by 6 bases and J by 6 bases. The CDR3 runs to 15 residues. CDR3 sequence: CASSPDRGRGQPQHF. In nucleotides, the CDR3 is TGTGCCAGCAGCCCGGACAGGGGGCGAGGTCAGCCCCAGCATTTT.

This clone was recorded a few times. This rearrangement joins TRBV5-1 to TRBJ2-2; no reliable D call. Germline assignment: CDR1 SGHRS and CDR2 YFSETQ. V lost 1 base to trimming and J lost 2 bases, with 6 bases between them. This CDR3 is built from 14 residues. CDR3 sequence reads: CASSLYSNTGELFF. The CDR3 DNA reads as TGCGCCAGCAGCTTGTACAGTAACACCGGGGAGCTGTTTTTT. Complete variable domain (other parts from reference TRBV5-1 and TRBJ2-2): KAGVTQTPRYLIKTRGQQVTLSCSPISGHRSVSWYQQTPGQGLQFLFEYFSETQRNKGNFPGRFSGRQFSNSRSEMNVSTLELGDSALYLCASSLYSNTGELFFGEGSRLTVL.

The CDR3 is CASSSGEVTGEQYF. As DNA, the CDR3 is TGCGCCAGCAGCTCCGGAGAGGTAACAGGCGAGCAGTACTTC. The chain combines TRBV5-1 with TRBJ2-7; D is possibly TRBD1 (5 bases). Germline loops: CDR1 SGHRS, CDR2 YFSETQ. The CDR3 runs to 14 residues. Trimming removed 3 bases at V and 6 bases at J, with 16 bases between.

The V and J genes are TRBV7-2 and TRBJ1-1; possible D gene TRBD1, 5 bases. Trimming shortened V by 2 bases and J by 0 bases, and 10 bases separated the two germline ends. There are 15 residues in the CDR3. CDR1 is SGHTA and CDR2 is FQGNSA in the germline V gene. CDR3 in DNA: TGTGCCAGCAGCTTAAAGGCCAGGGTGAACACTGAAGCTTTCTTT. Translated: CASSLKARVNTEAFF.

A few counts support this clone. This chain connects TRBV7-2 to TRBJ1-1, with 8 nucleotides matching TRBD1. Per germline, CDR1 SGHTA and CDR2 FQGNSA. The ends lost 5 bases at V and 6 bases at J; junction bases unmatched: 8. The CDR3 has 14 amino acids. CDR3 sequence reads: CASSVRQGWAEAFF. Here the CDR3 DNA reads TGTGCCAGCAGCGTACGACAGGGGTGGGCTGAAGCTTTCTTT.

CDR3 bases: TGTGCCAGCAGCTCGCAGGGAACCTCATCTGGAAACACCATATATTTT. Protein product: CASSSQGTSSGNTIYF. The J gene is TRBJ1-3, the V gene TRBV7-9, with a weak D call TRBD1 (5 bases). The CDR3 has 16 amino acids. V was pared by 4 bases and J by 1 base, with 14 bases between. Germline V gene data show CDR1 as SEHNR and CDR2 as FQNEAQ (reference sequence).